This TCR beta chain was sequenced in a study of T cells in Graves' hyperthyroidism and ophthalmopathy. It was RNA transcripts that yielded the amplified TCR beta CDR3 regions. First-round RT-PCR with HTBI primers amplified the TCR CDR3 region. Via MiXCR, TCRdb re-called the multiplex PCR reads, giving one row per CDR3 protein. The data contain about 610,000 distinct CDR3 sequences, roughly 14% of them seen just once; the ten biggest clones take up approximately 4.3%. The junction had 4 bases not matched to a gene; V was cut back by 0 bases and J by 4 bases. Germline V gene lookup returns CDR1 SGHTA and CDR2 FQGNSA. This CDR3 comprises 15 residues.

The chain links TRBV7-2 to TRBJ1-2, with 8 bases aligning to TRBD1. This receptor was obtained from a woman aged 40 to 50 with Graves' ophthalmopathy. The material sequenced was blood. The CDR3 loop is CASSLATGGVYGYTF. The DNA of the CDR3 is TGTGCCAGCAGCTTAGCAACAGGGGGTGTCTATGGCTACACCTTC.